Only a few counts were recorded for the clone carrying this T cell receptor beta chain. CDR3 length: 16 residues. The J segment lost 5 bases and the V segment lost 3 bases, leaving 7 bases of the junction unmatched. Per germline, CDR1 LNHDA and CDR2 SQIVND (reference sequence). TCRdb keeps only in-frame clones here, not all; method: immunoSEQ multiplex PCR. Of more than 150,000 clones listed, roughly 76% were seen once; the top ten hold approximately 12%. This record belongs to a study of blood T cell repertoires in COVID-19. Across the whole study: The United States, Italy and Spain provided the acute and convalescent COVID-19 samples.

Seattle patients were enrolled while actively infected and followed longitudinally. The chain couples TRBV19 to TRBJ1-4, with TRBD1 matching over 9 bases. Specimen: peripheral blood. This clonotype was obtained from a woman older than 75 with COVID-19, enrolled during active disease. The CDR3 DNA reads TGTGCCAGTAGTATCACACCGGGACAGGGAAATGAAAAACTGTTTTTT. It encodes CASSITPGQGNEKLFF.